This T cell receptor beta chain was retrieved from a study of blood T cell repertoires in COVID-19. Across the whole study: Sites in the United States, Italy and Spain provided acute and convalescent COVID-19 samples.

The CDR3 has 13 residues. With 5 bases removed from V and 7 bases from J, the gap between germline ends came to 14 bases. Germline CDR1 SGHAT, CDR2 FQNNGV. Donors in Cohort 3 who had recovered were those with two negative PCRs, healthcare professional clearance, or resolution of their symptoms. The repertoire was sequenced with immunoSEQ multiplex PCR; TCRdb's copy has only in-frame clones and lacks some. This sample yields roughly 250,000 clones, of which 85% to 90% are seen a single time; 2.4% belongs to the top ten. This clone was detected only a few times. The chain recombines TRBV11-2 with TRBJ1-2; maybe TRBD1 (5 bases). This clonotype was sampled from a woman aged 18-29 years who had recovered from COVID-19. The material sequenced was PBMCs or T cells enriched from blood (not recorded which). The CDR3 sequence: CASSLGGELGYTF. CDR3 coding DNA: TGTGCCAGCAGCCTCGGGGGGGAACTTGGCTACACCTTC.